The rows below give T cell receptor beta chains drawn from one sample of a study of blood T cell repertoires in COVID-19. Data came from immunoSEQ multiplex PCR; TCRdb stores just in-frame clones and leaves some out. Of 200,000 to 250,000 clones in the sample, 82% are singletons; the top ten hold approximately 3.6%. Sequencing was done on a sample of PBMCs or T cells enriched from blood (not recorded which). The receptors shown here come from a woman in her fifties or sixties who had recovered from COVID-19. CDR3s include the opening cysteine and the closing phenylalanine or tryptophan. D genes are given only for firm matches. Size is omitted from some rows. Given values are once, few, many or a class for expanded clones.

clone size: NA
D gene: NA
V gene: TRBV6-2/TRBV6-3
J gene: TRBJ1-2
CDR3 DNA: TGTGCCAGCAGTAATACGAGAGCCGGACAGAGCTTC
CDR3 protein: CASSNTRAGQSF

clone size: NA
D gene: NA
V gene: TRBV6-5
J gene: TRBJ2-5
CDR3 DNA: TGTGCCAGCACCGGGAGTAGGGGTGGAAAGACCCAGTACTTC
CDR3 protein: CASTGSRGGKTQYF

clone size: NA
D gene: NA
V gene: TRBV14
J gene: TRBJ2-5
CDR3 DNA: TGTGCCAGCAGCCAAATGGGACGGGGGCAAGAGACCCAGTACTTC
CDR3 protein: CASSQMGRGQETQYF

clone size: NA
D gene: NA
V gene: TRBV7-9
J gene: TRBJ2-3
CDR3 DNA: TGTGCCAGCAGCTTAGGTATCCGCAGGAGCACAGATACGCAGTATTTT
CDR3 protein: CASSLGIRRSTDTQYF

clone size: NA
D gene: TRBD1
V gene: TRBV5-1
J gene: TRBJ1-5
CDR3 DNA: TGCGCCAGCAGTTATTCAGGGGGCTCCGTGGGGGCCCAGCATTTT
CDR3 protein: CASSYSGGSVGAQHF

clone size: NA
D gene: TRBD2
V gene: TRBV5-1
J gene: TRBJ2-1
CDR3 DNA: TGCGCCAGCAGCCCCGGGACTAAAAATGAGCAGTTCTTC
CDR3 protein: CASSPGTKNEQFF

clone size: NA
D gene: TRBD1
V gene: TRBV5-1
J gene: TRBJ2-7
CDR3 DNA: TGCGCCAGCAGCTCGACGGGACAGGTCTACGAGCAGTACTTC
CDR3 protein: CASSSTGQVYEQYF

clone size: NA
D gene: TRBD1
V gene: TRBV5-1
J gene: TRBJ2-7
CDR3 DNA: TGCGCCAGCAGCTTGGCCGGGACAGGGCGCGAGCAGTACTTC
CDR3 protein: CASSLAGTGREQYF

clone size: NA
D gene: TRBD1
V gene: TRBV5-1
J gene: TRBJ2-5
CDR3 DNA: TGCGCCAGCAGCATAACAGGGGGCGTCGAGACCCAGTACTTC
CDR3 protein: CASSITGGVETQYF

clone size: NA
D gene: NA
V gene: TRBV21-1
J gene: TRBJ1-4
CDR3 DNA: TGTGCCAGGGCTGACAGGGGTTATGAAAAACTGTTTTTT
CDR3 protein: CARADRGYEKLFF

clone size: NA
D gene: NA
V gene: TRBV10-3
J gene: TRBJ2-1
CDR3 DNA: TGTGCCATCAGTGGAGACCGCGGTGAGCAGTTCTTC
CDR3 protein: CAISGDRGEQFF

clone size: NA
D gene: TRBD1
V gene: TRBV2
J gene: TRBJ1-4
CDR3 DNA: TGTGCCAGCAGGACAAGCCGGACAGGGGGGACGGAAAAACTGTTTTTT
CDR3 protein: CASRTSRTGGTEKLFF

clone size: NA
D gene: TRBD1
V gene: TRBV7-2
J gene: TRBJ1-1
CDR3 DNA: TGTGCCAGCAGCGTAGGCCAGGGGGCTTTGACTGAAGCTTTCTTT
CDR3 protein: CASSVGQGALTEAFF

clone size: NA
D gene: NA
V gene: TRBV6-5
J gene: TRBJ1-5
CDR3 DNA: TGTGCCAGCAGGCCACGGACATATAGCAATCAGCCCCAGCATTTT
CDR3 protein: CASRPRTYSNQPQHF

clone size: NA
D gene: NA
V gene: TRBV7-9
J gene: TRBJ2-2
CDR3 DNA: TGTGCCACCTCCGGGACTTCGAACACCGGGGAGCTGTTTTTT
CDR3 protein: CATSGTSNTGELFF

clone size: once
D gene: TRBD2
V gene: TRBV7-9
J gene: TRBJ2-3
CDR3 DNA: TGTGCCAGCAGCTTAATTAGCGGGGGGGCAGATACGCAGTATTTT
CDR3 protein: CASSLISGGADTQYF

clone size: NA
D gene: NA
V gene: TRBV19
J gene: TRBJ2-3
CDR3 DNA: TGTGCCAGTAGTCCGTCTAGGGGAAGCACAGATACGCAGTATTTT
CDR3 protein: CASSPSRGSTDTQYF

clone size: NA
D gene: NA
V gene: TRBV6-5
J gene: TRBJ1-3
CDR3 DNA: TGTGCCTGCTCAGCAGCTAGCTCTGGAAACACCATATATTTT
CDR3 protein: CACSAASSGNTIYF

clone size: few
D gene: NA
V gene: TRBV4-1
J gene: TRBJ2-6
CDR3 DNA: TGCGCCAGCAGCCAGCTACTACCGGGACACGATTTCTCTGGGGCCAACGTCCTGACTTTC
CDR3 protein: CASSQLLPGHDFSGANVLTF

clone size: NA
D gene: TRBD1
V gene: TRBV2
J gene: TRBJ1-6
CDR3 DNA: TGTGCCAGCAGTGAAACGACAGGGCGCAACCGGCAGTATAATTCACCCCTCCACTTT
CDR3 protein: CASSETTGRNRQYNSPLHF

clone size: NA
D gene: NA
V gene: TRBV18
J gene: TRBJ2-1
CDR3 DNA: TGTGCCAGCTCCCTATCCAATTCCAATGAGCAGTTCTTC
CDR3 protein: CASSLSNSNEQFF

clone size: NA
D gene: TRBD2
V gene: TRBV5-1
J gene: TRBJ2-1
CDR3 DNA: TGCGCCAGCAGCTTGACCCTAGCGGAGTACAATGAGCAGTTCTTC
CDR3 protein: CASSLTLAEYNEQFF

clone size: NA
D gene: NA
V gene: TRBV6-5
J gene: TRBJ1-2
CDR3 DNA: TGTGCCAGCAGTTACAGGGGCCTCTATGGCTACACCTTC
CDR3 protein: CASSYRGLYGYTF

clone size: NA
D gene: TRBD1
V gene: TRBV5-1
J gene: TRBJ1-3
CDR3 DNA: TGCGCCAGCAGCCCACAAGACAGGGCGGCGGACACCATATATTTT
CDR3 protein: CASSPQDRAADTIYF

clone size: few
D gene: NA
V gene: TRBV4-2
J gene: TRBJ2-7
CDR3 DNA: TGTGCCAGCAGCCCGAGGTGGGGAGGAAGCTCCTACGAGCAGTACTTC
CDR3 protein: CASSPRWGGSSYEQYF

clone size: NA
D gene: NA
V gene: TRBV7-6
J gene: TRBJ1-3
CDR3 DNA: TGTGCCAGCAGCTTAGAAGGGGGCTCTGGAAACACCATATATTTT
CDR3 protein: CASSLEGGSGNTIYF

clone size: NA
D gene: NA
V gene: TRBV5-8
J gene: TRBJ1-2
CDR3 DNA: TGTGCCAGCAGCCTGGGGGGGGACAACTATGGCTACACCTTC
CDR3 protein: CASSLGGDNYGYTF

clone size: NA
D gene: NA
V gene: TRBV15
J gene: TRBJ1-4
CDR3 DNA: TGTGCCACCAGCAGAGATCAGGCGCTGTTAGAAAAACTGTTTTTT
CDR3 protein: CATSRDQALLEKLFF

clone size: NA
D gene: NA
V gene: TRBV7-8
J gene: TRBJ1-2
CDR3 DNA: TGTGCCAGCAGCTTAGAAAGAGACTATGGCTACACCTTC
CDR3 protein: CASSLERDYGYTF

clone size: NA
D gene: NA
V gene: TRBV7-8
J gene: TRBJ2-3
CDR3 DNA: TGTGCCAGCAGCTTAGCAGGGACTTTGCGGACGCAGTATTTT
CDR3 protein: CASSLAGTLRTQYF

clone size: NA
D gene: NA
V gene: TRBV3-1/TRBV3-2
J gene: TRBJ2-1
CDR3 DNA: TGTGCCAGCAGCCAAGATCGCGGTGAGCAGTTCTTC
CDR3 protein: CASSQDRGEQFF

clone size: few
D gene: NA
V gene: TRBV7-9
J gene: TRBJ2-1
CDR3 DNA: TGTGCCAGCAGCTTACGGCGGAACAATGAGCAGTTCTTC
CDR3 protein: CASSLRRNNEQFF

clone size: NA
D gene: NA
V gene: TRBV2
J gene: TRBJ1-2
CDR3 DNA: TGTGCCAGCAGTATGACAGCTAACTATGGCTACACCTTC
CDR3 protein: CASSMTANYGYTF

clone size: NA
D gene: TRBD1
V gene: TRBV7-2
J gene: TRBJ1-5
CDR3 DNA: TGTGCCAGCAGCTTTGAGGGGGCTTGGCAGCCCCAGCATTTT
CDR3 protein: CASSFEGAWQPQHF

clone size: NA
D gene: TRBD2
V gene: TRBV13
J gene: TRBJ2-1
CDR3 DNA: TGTGCCAGCAGCTTAACTAGCGGGGGGTACAATGAGCAGTTCTTC
CDR3 protein: CASSLTSGGYNEQFF

clone size: NA
D gene: TRBD1
V gene: TRBV7-2
J gene: TRBJ1-3
CDR3 DNA: TGTGCCAGCAGCTTATCAGCAGGGGGGTACAGAAACACCATATATTTT
CDR3 protein: CASSLSAGGYRNTIYF

clone size: NA
D gene: TRBD1
V gene: TRBV4-2
J gene: TRBJ2-7
CDR3 DNA: TGTGCCAGCAGCCAAAAGTTCCGGGACAGCAGGGCCTACGAGCAGTACTTC
CDR3 protein: CASSQKFRDSRAYEQYF

clone size: NA
D gene: NA
V gene: TRBV19
J gene: TRBJ1-1
CDR3 DNA: TGTGCCAGTAGTATACAGGGGATCGCTGAAGCTTTCTTT
CDR3 protein: CASSIQGIAEAFF

clone size: NA
D gene: TRBD1
V gene: TRBV6-5
J gene: TRBJ1-2
CDR3 DNA: TGTGCCAGCAGGGGGACAGGACAGGGCCAGGACGGCTACACCTTC
CDR3 protein: CASRGTGQGQDGYTF

clone size: NA
D gene: TRBD1
V gene: TRBV5-4
J gene: TRBJ1-5
CDR3 DNA: TGTGCCAGCAGCCAGAGCGGACAGGGAAGAAATGGGCCCCAGCATTTT
CDR3 protein: CASSQSGQGRNGPQHF

clone size: NA
D gene: NA
V gene: TRBV7-9
J gene: TRBJ2-4
CDR3 DNA: TGTGCCAGCAGCTTTGCGGGCTCGAAAAACATTCAGTACTTC
CDR3 protein: CASSFAGSKNIQYF

clone size: NA
D gene: NA
V gene: TRBV7-6
J gene: TRBJ2-5
CDR3 DNA: TGTGCCAGCAGCCCTGAATGGAGAAAGGAGACCCAGTACTTC
CDR3 protein: CASSPEWRKETQYF

clone size: NA
D gene: NA
V gene: TRBV12-3/TRBV12-4
J gene: TRBJ2-7
CDR3 DNA: TGTGCCAGCACCATCTCCTACGAGCAGTACTTC
CDR3 protein: CASTISYEQYF

clone size: NA
D gene: NA
V gene: TRBV5-1
J gene: TRBJ1-2
CDR3 DNA: TGCGCCAGCAGCCCGCTCGGGGGTGCCGGTGATGGCTACACCTTC
CDR3 protein: CASSPLGGAGDGYTF

clone size: NA
D gene: TRBD1
V gene: TRBV3-1/TRBV3-2
J gene: TRBJ2-4
CDR3 DNA: TGTGCCAGCAGCCTCCAGGGGGCGAAATCCAAAAACATTCAGTACTTC
CDR3 protein: CASSLQGAKSKNIQYF

clone size: few
D gene: TRBD1
V gene: TRBV9
J gene: TRBJ1-2
CDR3 DNA: TGTGCCAGCAGCGTCGGGACAGGGGAATATGGCTACACCTTC
CDR3 protein: CASSVGTGEYGYTF

clone size: NA
D gene: TRBD1
V gene: TRBV5-8
J gene: TRBJ2-1
CDR3 DNA: TGTGCCAGCAGCACCCGGACAGGGGGATCGATAGACAATGAGCAGTTCTTC
CDR3 protein: CASSTRTGGSIDNEQFF

clone size: NA
D gene: NA
V gene: TRBV9
J gene: TRBJ1-2
CDR3 DNA: TGTGCCAGCAGCGGGACTGGGGGCTACACCTTC
CDR3 protein: CASSGTGGYTF

clone size: once
D gene: TRBD1
V gene: TRBV29-1
J gene: TRBJ1-5
CDR3 DNA: TGCAGCGTATCCAAATTCGGGACAGATGGCAATCAGCCCCAGCATTTT
CDR3 protein: CSVSKFGTDGNQPQHF

clone size: once
D gene: NA
V gene: TRBV6-2/TRBV6-3
J gene: TRBJ1-2
CDR3 DNA: TGTGCCAGCAGTCGAGGGCGGATGTATGGCTACACCTTC
CDR3 protein: CASSRGRMYGYTF

clone size: NA
D gene: NA
V gene: TRBV6-5
J gene: TRBJ1-1
CDR3 DNA: TGTGCCAGCATGGCCCCTGAAGCTTTCTTT
CDR3 protein: CASMAPEAFF

clone size: once
D gene: TRBD1
V gene: TRBV11-2
J gene: TRBJ2-7
CDR3 DNA: TGTGCCAGCAGCTTAGACCCGGGACAGAACTACGAGCAGTACTTC
CDR3 protein: CASSLDPGQNYEQYF

clone size: NA
D gene: NA
V gene: TRBV20-1
J gene: TRBJ1-1
CDR3 DNA: TGCAGTGCTAGTAGCCGACTGGAAGCTTTCTTT
CDR3 protein: CSASSRLEAFF

clone size: NA
D gene: NA
V gene: TRBV7-8
J gene: TRBJ1-4
CDR3 DNA: TGTGCCAGCAGCTTAAATTCGGGGAAACTGTTTTTT
CDR3 protein: CASSLNSGKLFF

clone size: few
D gene: TRBD1
V gene: TRBV28
J gene: TRBJ1-4
CDR3 DNA: TGTGCCAGCACACCAGGGGGCCTCAATGAAAAACTGTTTTTT
CDR3 protein: CASTPGGLNEKLFF

clone size: NA
D gene: NA
V gene: TRBV2
J gene: TRBJ2-2
CDR3 DNA: TGTGCCAGCAGTGTTGCGGGGAACACCGGGGAGCTGTTTTTT
CDR3 protein: CASSVAGNTGELFF

clone size: NA
D gene: TRBD1
V gene: TRBV6-5
J gene: TRBJ2-5
CDR3 DNA: TGTGCCAGCAGTTCCGGGACAGGGGGATCCGGAGAGACCCAGTACTTC
CDR3 protein: CASSSGTGGSGETQYF

clone size: NA
D gene: TRBD1
V gene: TRBV12-5
J gene: TRBJ2-1
CDR3 DNA: TGTGCTAGTGGCTCGGGACAGGGATTATATGAGCAGTTCTTC
CDR3 protein: CASGSGQGLYEQFF